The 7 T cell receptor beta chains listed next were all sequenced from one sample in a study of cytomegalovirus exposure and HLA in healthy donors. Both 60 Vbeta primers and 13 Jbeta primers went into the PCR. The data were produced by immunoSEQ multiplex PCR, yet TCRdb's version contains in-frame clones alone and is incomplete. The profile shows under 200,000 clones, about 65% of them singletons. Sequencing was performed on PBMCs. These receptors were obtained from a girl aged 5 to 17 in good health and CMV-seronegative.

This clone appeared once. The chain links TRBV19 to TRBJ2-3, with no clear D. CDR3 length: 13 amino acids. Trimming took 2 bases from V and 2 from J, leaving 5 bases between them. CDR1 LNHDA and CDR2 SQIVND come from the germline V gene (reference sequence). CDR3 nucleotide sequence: TGTGCCAGTAGTATATCTATCACAGATACGCAGTATTTT. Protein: CASSISITDTQYF.

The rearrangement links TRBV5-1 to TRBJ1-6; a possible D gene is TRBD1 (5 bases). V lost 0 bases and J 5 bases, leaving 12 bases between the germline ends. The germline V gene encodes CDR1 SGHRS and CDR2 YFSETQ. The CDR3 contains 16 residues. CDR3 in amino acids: CASSLGGADNNSPLHF. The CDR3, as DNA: TGCGCCAGCAGCTTGGGCGGGGCAGATAATAATTCACCCCTCCACTTT. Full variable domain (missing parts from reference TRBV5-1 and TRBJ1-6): KAGVTQTPRYLIKTRGQQVTLSCSPISGHRSVSWYQQTPGQGLQFLFEYFSETQRNKGNFPGRFSGRQFSNSRSEMNVSTLELGDSALYLCASSLGGADNNSPLHFGNGTRLTVT.

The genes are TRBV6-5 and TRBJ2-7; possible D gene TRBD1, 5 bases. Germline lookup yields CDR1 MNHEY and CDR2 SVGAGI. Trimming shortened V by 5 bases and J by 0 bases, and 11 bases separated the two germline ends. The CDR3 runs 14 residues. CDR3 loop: CASSRQPTSYEQYF. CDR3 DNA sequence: TGTGCCAGCAGTCGACAGCCAACCTCCTACGAGCAGTACTTC.

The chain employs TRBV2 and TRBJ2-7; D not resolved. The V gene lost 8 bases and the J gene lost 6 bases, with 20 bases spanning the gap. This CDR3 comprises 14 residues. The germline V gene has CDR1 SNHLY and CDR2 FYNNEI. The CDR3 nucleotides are TGTGCCAGCCGTCTTGATTCCACTGTGAGCGAGCAGTACTTC. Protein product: CASRLDSTVSEQYF.

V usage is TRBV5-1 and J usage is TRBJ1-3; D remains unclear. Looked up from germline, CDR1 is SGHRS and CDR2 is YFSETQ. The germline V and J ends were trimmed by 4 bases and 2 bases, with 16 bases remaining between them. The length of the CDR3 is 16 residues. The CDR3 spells CASSPVFSGAGNTIYF. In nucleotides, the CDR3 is TGCGCCAGCAGCCCGGTCTTTTCGGGAGCTGGAAACACCATATATTTT. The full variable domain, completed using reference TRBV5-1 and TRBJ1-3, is KAGVTQTPRYLIKTRGQQVTLSCSPISGHRSVSWYQQTPGQGLQFLFEYFSETQRNKGNFPGRFSGRQFSNSRSEMNVSTLELGDSALYLCASSPVFSGAGNTIYFGEGSWLTVV.

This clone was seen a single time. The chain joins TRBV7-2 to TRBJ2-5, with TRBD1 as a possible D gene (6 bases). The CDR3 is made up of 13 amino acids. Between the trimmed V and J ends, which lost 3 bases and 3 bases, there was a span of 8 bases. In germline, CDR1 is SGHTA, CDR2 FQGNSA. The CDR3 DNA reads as TGTGCCAGCAGCTTCCAGGGGAAAGAGACCCAGTACTTC. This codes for CASSFQGKETQYF.

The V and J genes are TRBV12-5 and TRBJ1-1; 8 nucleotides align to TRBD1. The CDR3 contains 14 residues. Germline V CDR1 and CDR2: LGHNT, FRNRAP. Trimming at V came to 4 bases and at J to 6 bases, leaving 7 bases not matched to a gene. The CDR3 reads CASGSGGIQAEAFF. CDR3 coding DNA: TGTGCTAGTGGTTCAGGGGGCATCCAGGCTGAAGCTTTCTTT.